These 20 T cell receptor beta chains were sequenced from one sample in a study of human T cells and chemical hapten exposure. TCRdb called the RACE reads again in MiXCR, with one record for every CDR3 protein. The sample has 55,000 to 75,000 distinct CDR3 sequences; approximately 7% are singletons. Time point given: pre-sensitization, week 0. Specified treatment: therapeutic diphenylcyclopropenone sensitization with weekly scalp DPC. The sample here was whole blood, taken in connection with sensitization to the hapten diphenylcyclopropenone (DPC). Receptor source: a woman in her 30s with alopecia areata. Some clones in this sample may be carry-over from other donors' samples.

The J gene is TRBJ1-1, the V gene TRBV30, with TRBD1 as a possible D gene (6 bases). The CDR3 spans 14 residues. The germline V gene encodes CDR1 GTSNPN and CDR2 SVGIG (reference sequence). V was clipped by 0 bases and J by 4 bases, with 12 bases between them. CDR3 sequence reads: CAWSVKGGSTEAFF. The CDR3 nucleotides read TGTGCCTGGAGTGTAAAGGGGGGGAGCACTGAAGCTTTCTTT. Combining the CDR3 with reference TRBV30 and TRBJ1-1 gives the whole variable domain SQTIHQWPATLVQPVGSPLSLECTVEGTSNPNLYWYRQAAGRGLQLLFYSVGIGQISSEVPQNLSASRPQDRQFILSSKKLLLSDSGFYLCAWSVKGGSTEAFFGQGTRLTVV.

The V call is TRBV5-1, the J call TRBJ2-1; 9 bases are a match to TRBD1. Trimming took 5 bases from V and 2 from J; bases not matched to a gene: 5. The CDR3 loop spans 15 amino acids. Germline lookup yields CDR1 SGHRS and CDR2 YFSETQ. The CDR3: CASRRQGVPYNEQFF. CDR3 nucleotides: TGCGCCAGCAGAAGACAGGGGGTCCCCTACAATGAGCAGTTCTTC. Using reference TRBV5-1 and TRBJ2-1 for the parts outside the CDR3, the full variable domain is KAGVTQTPRYLIKTRGQQVTLSCSPISGHRSVSWYQQTPGQGLQFLFEYFSETQRNKGNFPGRFSGRQFSNSRSEMNVSTLELGDSALYLCASRRQGVPYNEQFFGPGTRLTVL.

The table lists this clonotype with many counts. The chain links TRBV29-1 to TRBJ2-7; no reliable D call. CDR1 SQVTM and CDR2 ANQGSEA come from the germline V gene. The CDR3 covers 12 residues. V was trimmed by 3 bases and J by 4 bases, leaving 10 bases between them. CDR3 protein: CSVDGLGYEQYF. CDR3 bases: TGCAGCGTTGATGGCTTGGGGTACGAGCAGTACTTC.

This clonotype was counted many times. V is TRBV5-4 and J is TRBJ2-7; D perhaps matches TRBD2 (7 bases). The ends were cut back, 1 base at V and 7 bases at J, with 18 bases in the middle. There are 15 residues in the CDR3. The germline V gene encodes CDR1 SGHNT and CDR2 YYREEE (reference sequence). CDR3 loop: CASSLSARGAGEQYF. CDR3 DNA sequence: TGTGCCAGCAGCTTGAGTGCCAGGGGAGCGGGGGAGCAGTACTTC.

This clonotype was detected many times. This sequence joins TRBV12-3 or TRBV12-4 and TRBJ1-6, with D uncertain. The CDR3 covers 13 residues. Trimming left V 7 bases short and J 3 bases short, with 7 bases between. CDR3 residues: CASMESYNSPLHF. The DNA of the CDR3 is TGTGCCAGCATGGAAAGCTATAATTCACCCCTCCACTTT.

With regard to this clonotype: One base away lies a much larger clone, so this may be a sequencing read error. The CDR3, as DNA: TGCGCCAGCAGCCAAGATCGGGGACGAGCCTACGAGCAGTACTTC. It translates to CASSQDRGRAYEQYF. The rearrangement links TRBV4-1 to TRBJ2-7; D may be TRBD1 or TRBD2 (5 bases each). V lost 0 bases, J lost 2 bases, and 11 bases lay in between. In germline, CDR1 is MGHRA, CDR2 YSYEKL. The CDR3 is made up of 15 amino acids.

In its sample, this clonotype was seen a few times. The CDR3 protein is CSADQGLVGYNEQFF. DNA of the CDR3: TGCAGTGCAGACCAGGGACTAGTCGGCTACAATGAGCAGTTCTTC. The chain has TRBV20-1 and TRBJ2-1; 8 nucleotides align to TRBD2. Trimming cost V 6 bases and J 3 bases; bases outside gene matches: 10. Germline V gene sequence: CDR1 DFQATT, CDR2 SNEGSKA (reference sequence). The length of the CDR3 is 15 residues.

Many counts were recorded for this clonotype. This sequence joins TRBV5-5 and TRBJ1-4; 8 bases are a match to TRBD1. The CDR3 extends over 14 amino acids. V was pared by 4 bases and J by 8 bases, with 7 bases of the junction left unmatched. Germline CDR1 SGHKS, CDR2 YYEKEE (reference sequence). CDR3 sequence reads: CASSGGQASEKLFF. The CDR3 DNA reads TGTGCCAGCAGCGGGGGACAGGCCTCAGAAAAACTGTTTTTT.

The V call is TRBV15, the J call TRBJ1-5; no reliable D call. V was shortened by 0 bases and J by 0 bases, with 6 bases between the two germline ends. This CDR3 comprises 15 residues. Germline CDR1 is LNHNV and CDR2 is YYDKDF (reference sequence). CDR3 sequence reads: CATSRETYSNQPQHF. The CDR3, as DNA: TGTGCCACCAGCAGAGAGACATATAGCAATCAGCCCCAGCATTTT.

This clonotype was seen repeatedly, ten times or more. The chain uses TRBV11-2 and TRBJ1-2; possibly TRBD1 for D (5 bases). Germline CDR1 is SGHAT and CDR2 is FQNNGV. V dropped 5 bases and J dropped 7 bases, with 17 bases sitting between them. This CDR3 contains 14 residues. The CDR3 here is CASSPRTGRAGYTF. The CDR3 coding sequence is TGTGCCAGCAGCCCCAGGACGGGGCGAGCTGGCTACACCTTC. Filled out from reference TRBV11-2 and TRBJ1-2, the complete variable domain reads EAGVAQSPRYKIIEKRQSVAFWCNPISGHATLYWYQQILGQGPKLLIQFQNNGVVDDSQLPKDRFSAERLKGVDSTLKIQPAKLEDSAVYLCASSPRTGRAGYTFGSGTRLTVV.

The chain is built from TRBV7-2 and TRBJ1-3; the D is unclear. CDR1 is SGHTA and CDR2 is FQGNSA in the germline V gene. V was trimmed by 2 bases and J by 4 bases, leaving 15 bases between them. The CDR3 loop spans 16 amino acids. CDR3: CASSLRTATSGNTIYF. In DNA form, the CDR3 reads TGTGCCAGCAGCTTAAGAACGGCGACTAGCGGAAACACCATATATTTT. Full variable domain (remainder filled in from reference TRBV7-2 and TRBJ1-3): GAGVSQSPSNKVTEKGKDVELRCDPISGHTALYWYRQSLGQGLEFLIYFQGNSAPDKSGLPSDRFSAERTGGSVSTLTIQRTQQEDSAVYLCASSLRTATSGNTIYFGEGSWLTVV.

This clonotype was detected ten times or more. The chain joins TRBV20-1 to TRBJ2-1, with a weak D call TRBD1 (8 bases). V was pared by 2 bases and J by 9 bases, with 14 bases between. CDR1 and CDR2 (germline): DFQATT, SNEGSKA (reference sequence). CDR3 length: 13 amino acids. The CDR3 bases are TGCAGTGCTAGACCGGACAGGGAGGGTGAGCAGTTCTTC. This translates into CSARPDREGEQFF.

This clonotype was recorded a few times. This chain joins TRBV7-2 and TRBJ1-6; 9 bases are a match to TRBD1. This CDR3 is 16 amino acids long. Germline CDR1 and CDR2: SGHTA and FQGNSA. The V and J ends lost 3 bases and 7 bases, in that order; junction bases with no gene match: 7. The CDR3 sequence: CASSLGQGGPNSPLHF. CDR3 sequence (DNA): TGTGCCAGCAGCTTGGGACAGGGAGGCCCAAATTCACCCCTCCACTTT.

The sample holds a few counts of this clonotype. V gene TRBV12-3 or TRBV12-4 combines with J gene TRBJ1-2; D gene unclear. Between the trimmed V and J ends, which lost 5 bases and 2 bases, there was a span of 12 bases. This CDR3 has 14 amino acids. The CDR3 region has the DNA TGTGCCAGCAGTCCCTTCACTGGGAACTATGGCTACACCTTC. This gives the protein CASSPFTGNYGYTF.

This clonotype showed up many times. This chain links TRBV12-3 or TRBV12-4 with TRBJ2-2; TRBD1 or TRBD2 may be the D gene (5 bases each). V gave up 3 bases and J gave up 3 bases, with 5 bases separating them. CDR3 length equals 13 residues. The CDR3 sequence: CASSLGDTGELFF. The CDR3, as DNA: TGTGCCAGCAGTTTGGGGGACACCGGGGAGCTGTTTTTT.

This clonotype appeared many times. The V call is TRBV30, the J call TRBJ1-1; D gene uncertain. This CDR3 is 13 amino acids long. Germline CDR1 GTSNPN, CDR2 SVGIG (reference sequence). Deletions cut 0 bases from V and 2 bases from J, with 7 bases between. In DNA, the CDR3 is TGTGCCTGGAGTGTAACTGAAAACACTGAAGCTTTCTTT. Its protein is CAWSVTENTEAFF.

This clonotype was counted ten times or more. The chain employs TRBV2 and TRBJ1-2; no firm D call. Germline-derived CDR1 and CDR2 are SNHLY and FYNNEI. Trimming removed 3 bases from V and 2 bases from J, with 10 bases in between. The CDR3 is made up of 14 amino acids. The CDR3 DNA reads TGTGCCAGCAGTGAGGGCAGGAAGAACTATGGCTACACCTTC. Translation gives CASSEGRKNYGYTF.

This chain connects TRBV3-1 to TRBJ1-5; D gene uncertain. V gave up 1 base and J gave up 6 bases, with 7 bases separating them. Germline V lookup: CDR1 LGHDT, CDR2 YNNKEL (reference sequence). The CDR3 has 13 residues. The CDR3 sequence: CASSQVPGQPQHF. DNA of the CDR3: TGTGCCAGCAGCCAAGTCCCTGGTCAGCCCCAGCATTTT.

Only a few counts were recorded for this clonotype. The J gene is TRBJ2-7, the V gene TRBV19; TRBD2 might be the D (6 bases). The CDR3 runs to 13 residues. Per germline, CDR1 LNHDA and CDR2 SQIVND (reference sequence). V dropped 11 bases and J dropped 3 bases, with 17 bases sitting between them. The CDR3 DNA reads TGTGCCTCAAAGGAGGAGGGCCGCTACGAGCAGTACTTC. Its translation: CASKEEGRYEQYF.

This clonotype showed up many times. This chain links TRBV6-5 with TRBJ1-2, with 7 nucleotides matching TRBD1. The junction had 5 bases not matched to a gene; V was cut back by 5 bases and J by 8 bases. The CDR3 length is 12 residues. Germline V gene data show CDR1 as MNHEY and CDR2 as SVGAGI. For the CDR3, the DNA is TGTGCCAGCAGTCAGACAGGGAGAGGCTACACCTTC. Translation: CASSQTGRGYTF.